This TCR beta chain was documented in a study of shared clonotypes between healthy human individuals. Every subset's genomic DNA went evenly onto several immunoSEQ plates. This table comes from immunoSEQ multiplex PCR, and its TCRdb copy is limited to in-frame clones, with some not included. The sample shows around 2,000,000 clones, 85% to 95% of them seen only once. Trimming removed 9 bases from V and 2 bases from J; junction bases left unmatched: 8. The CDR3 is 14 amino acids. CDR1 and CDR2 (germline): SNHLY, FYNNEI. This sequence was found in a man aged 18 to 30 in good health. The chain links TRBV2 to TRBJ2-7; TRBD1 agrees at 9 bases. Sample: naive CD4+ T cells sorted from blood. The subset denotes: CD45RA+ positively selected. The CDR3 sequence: CARTGTGPPYEQYF. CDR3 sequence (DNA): TGTGCCAGGACCGGGACAGGGCCCCCCTACGAGCAGTACTTC.